Below, 30 T cell receptor beta chains from the same sample are listed, as sequenced in a study of T cell changes during pregnancy in multiple sclerosis (dated by TCRdb to about 2019). The library relied on the immunoSEQ multiplex PCR assay. Here the immuneACCESS table is served through TCRdb, limited to in-frame sequences with V and J called. Missing clones are a known gap in these copies; in checked studies unresolved V genes cover under half, and the rest lacks a known reason. The sample has around 60,000 clones on record, 80% to 95% of them singletons. 1.4% of the sample rests with the top ten. This material consisted of peripheral blood, taken in the second trimester of pregnancy. The receptors derive from a female donor with multiple sclerosis, enrolled in a pregnancy study.

V gene TRBV10-3 combines with J gene TRBJ2-3; tentative D call: TRBD2 (6 bases). Germline assignment: CDR1 ENHRY and CDR2 SYGVKD. This CDR3 comprises 15 residues. Trimming removed 8 bases from V and 2 bases from J, with 17 bases in between. The CDR3 DNA is TGTGCCATCCGGGCAGGGACTCCCTCCACAGATACGCAGTATTTT. Translating it yields CAIRAGTPSTDTQYF.

This clone was detected a few times. The V gene is TRBV5-4, the J gene TRBJ2-1; D possibly corresponds to TRBD2 (6 bases). The length of the CDR3 is 12 residues. Deletions cut 1 base from V and 14 bases from J, with 13 bases between. Germline V gives CDR1 SGHNT, CDR2 YYREEE (reference sequence). The CDR3 coding sequence is TGTGCCAGCAGCTTGCCCCCGGGAGATAAGTTCTTC. This codes for CASSLPPGDKFF.

The V gene is TRBV4-3, the J gene TRBJ2-3, with 9 nucleotides matching TRBD2. V gave up 1 base and J gave up 1 base; unmatched junction bases: 0. CDR3 size: 15 residues. Germline CDR1 reads LGHNA; CDR2 reads YSLEER. CDR3 coding DNA: TGCGCCAGCAGCCAAGGACTAGCGGGCACAGATACGCAGTATTTT. It codes for CASSQGLAGTDTQYF.

This sequence joins TRBV19 and TRBJ2-7, with a tentative D call TRBD1 (5 bases). Trimming pared 1 base from V and 4 bases from J, leaving 11 bases between. Germline V gives CDR1 LNHDA, CDR2 SQIVND (reference sequence). The CDR3 covers 14 residues. This CDR3 reads CASSIGTGPYEQYF. For the CDR3, the DNA is TGTGCCAGTAGTATAGGAACAGGACCTTACGAGCAGTACTTC.

The chain combines TRBV2 with TRBJ1-1; TRBD1 is a possible D gene (6 bases). Trimming removed 5 bases from V and 10 bases from J, with 14 bases in between. CDR3 size: 12 residues. CDR1 and CDR2 (germline): SNHLY, FYNNEI. CDR3 loop: CASSPDRRGAFF. The CDR3 DNA reads as TGTGCCAGCAGTCCGGACAGACGTGGAGCTTTCTTT.

The chain carries TRBV5-1 and TRBJ2-7, with unresolved D. Per the germline V gene, CDR1 is SGHRS and CDR2 is YFSETQ. CDR3 length: 12 amino acids. The V end was cut by 6 bases, the J end by 0 bases, with 7 bases between. The CDR3 is CASTPSSYEQYF. The DNA for the CDR3 is TGCGCCAGCACACCTAGCTCCTACGAGCAGTACTTC.

In its sample, this clone was seen once. The V gene is TRBV28, the J gene TRBJ1-2; 9 positions match TRBD1. Germline values: CDR1 MDHEN, CDR2 SYDVKM. The V segment lost 4 bases and the J segment 8 bases; nucleotides outside the gene matches: 8. The CDR3 contains 14 residues. CDR3 in amino acids: CASSSGQGSTGYTF. For the CDR3, the DNA is TGTGCCAGCAGTTCCGGACAGGGGAGTACGGGCTACACCTTC.

Here the CDR3 reads CASGLKGATNEKLFF. CDR3 DNA: TGTGCCAGCGGCCTCAAGGGGGCAACTAATGAAAAACTGTTTTTT. The chain employs TRBV5-4 and TRBJ1-4, with D maybe TRBD1 (6 bases). Trimming cost V 7 bases and J 0 bases, with 13 bases left between them. The length of the CDR3 is 15 residues. Per the germline V gene, CDR1 is SGHNT and CDR2 is YYREEE (reference sequence).

V gene TRBV19 combines with J gene TRBJ1-4; 7 bases line up with TRBD1. The J segment lost 4 bases and the V segment lost 5 bases, leaving 1 base of the junction unmatched. Germline V gene data show CDR1 as LNHDA and CDR2 as SQIVND (reference sequence). The CDR3 has 13 amino acids. CDR3 loop: CASSDRVNEKLFF. The CDR3 DNA is TGTGCCAGTAGTGACAGGGTTAATGAAAAACTGTTTTTT.

The chain carries TRBV30 and TRBJ1-2; D unresolved. Germline CDR1 reads GTSNPN; CDR2 reads SVGIG (reference sequence). Trimming took 5 bases from V and 6 from J, leaving 10 bases between them. CDR3 length: 11 residues. In DNA, the CDR3 is TGTGCCTGGTGGGGAGGCCATGGCTACACCTTC. Protein sequence: CAWWGGHGYTF.

This chain uses TRBV7-9 with TRBJ1-2; a weak D match, TRBD1 (5 bases). The V end lost 1 base, the J end lost 8 bases, and 14 bases lay between the germline ends. The CDR3 covers 14 residues. The germline CDR1 and CDR2 sequences are SEHNR and FQNEAQ (reference sequence). DNA for the CDR3: TGTGCCAGCAGCTTAGATCGGGGGGATTCGGGCTACACCTTC. Translated: CASSLDRGDSGYTF. Full variable domain (remainder filled in from reference TRBV7-9 and TRBJ1-2): DTGVSQNPRHKITKRGQNVTFRCDPISEHNRLYWYRQTLGQGPEFLTYFQNEAQLEKSRLLSDRFSAERPKGSFSTLEIQRTEQGDSAMYLCASSLDRGDSGYTFGSGTRLTVV.

This rearrangement joins TRBV9 to TRBJ2-3; D not resolved. This CDR3 has 13 amino acids. Germline CDR1 and CDR2: SGDLS and YYNGEE. V shed 4 bases and J shed 0 bases, with 6 bases lying between them. The CDR3 nucleotides are TGTGCCAGCAGCCCCACTAGCACAGATACGCAGTATTTT. This translates into CASSPTSTDTQYF. Full variable domain (remainder filled in from reference TRBV9 and TRBJ2-3): DSGVTQTPKHLITATGQRVTLRCSPRSGDLSVYWYQQSLDQGLQFLIQYYNGEERAKGNILERFSAQQFPDLHSELNLSSLELGDSALYFCASSPTSTDTQYFGPGTRLTVL.

V gene TRBV7-9 combines with J gene TRBJ2-3; no clear D gene. V lost 5 bases to trimming and J lost 5 bases, with 8 bases between them. CDR1 is SEHNR, CDR2 FQNEAQ, per germline (reference sequence). This CDR3 has 12 amino acids. CDR3 in DNA: TGTGCCAGCAGCCCCCGGGTAGATACGCAGTATTTT. This encodes CASSPRVDTQYF.

The chain employs TRBV7-9 and TRBJ2-7; a possible D gene is TRBD2 (6 bases). There are 14 residues in the CDR3. V lost 6 bases and J 6 bases, leaving 18 bases between the germline ends. Germline CDR1 SEHNR, CDR2 FQNEAQ (reference sequence). The CDR3 sequence: CASRITGSGGEQYF. In nucleotides, the CDR3 is TGTGCCAGCAGAATAACCGGATCCGGGGGCGAGCAGTACTTC.

The chain links TRBV5-4 to TRBJ1-2, with D tentatively TRBD1 (5 bases). CDR1 is SGHNT, CDR2 YYREEE, per germline (reference sequence). Trimming left V 0 bases short and J 6 bases short, with 12 bases between. This CDR3 has 14 amino acids. This CDR3 is CASSLARDFDGYTF. The CDR3 DNA sequence: TGTGCCAGCAGCTTGGCTCGGGACTTCGATGGCTACACCTTC. Based on the CDR3 plus reference TRBV5-4 and TRBJ1-2, the full variable domain is ETGVTQSPTHLIKTRGQQVTLRCSSQSGHNTVSWYQQALGQGPQFIFQYYREEENGRGNFPPRFSGLQFPNYSSELNVNALELDDSALYLCASSLARDFDGYTFGSGTRLTVV.

V and J are TRBV27 and TRBJ2-5; TRBD2 aligns across 11 bases. Germline V CDR1 and CDR2: MNHEY, SMNVEV (reference sequence). J was trimmed by 6 bases and V by 5 bases; bases with no gene match: 14. The CDR3 totals 17 residues. CDR3 sequence: CASSLEAGLAGGKTQYF. CDR3 coding DNA: TGTGCCAGCAGTCTCGAGGCAGGACTAGCGGGTGGAAAGACCCAGTACTTC.

This sequence joins TRBV25-1 and TRBJ2-7, with a possible D match to TRBD2 (6 bases). CDR1 and CDR2 from the germline V gene are MGHDK and SYGVNS. V lost 8 bases, J lost 3 bases, and 8 bases lay in between. The CDR3 consists of 11 residues. CDR3 in DNA: TGTGCCAGCGGAGGGAACTACGAGCAGTACTTC. Protein product: CASGGNYEQYF.

V usage is TRBV4-3 and J usage is TRBJ2-1, with D unresolved. Trimming shortened V by 3 bases and J by 3 bases, and 15 bases separated the two germline ends. Germline CDR1 LGHNA, CDR2 YSLEER. The CDR3 consists of 16 residues. The DNA of the CDR3 is TGCGCCAGCAGCCACAGTGGAGCTAATCTCTACAATGAGCAGTTCTTC. This translates into CASSHSGANLYNEQFF.

V usage is TRBV10-3 and J usage is TRBJ1-2; 8 bases line up with TRBD1. The germline CDR1 and CDR2 sequences are ENHRY and SYGVKD. This CDR3 region has 15 residues. V lost 2 bases to trimming and J lost 3 bases; unmatched junction nucleotides: 5. The CDR3 region has the DNA TGTGCCATCAGTGAGGCGGACAGGGCCTACTATGGCTACACCTTC. This codes for CAISEADRAYYGYTF.

V is TRBV4-3 and J is TRBJ1-5; 7 bases are a match to TRBD1. Germline CDR1 reads LGHNA; CDR2 reads YSLEER. With V trimmed by 4 bases and J by 3 bases, 3 bases remained unmatched. This CDR3 contains 14 residues. The CDR3 is CASSPQGVNQPQHF. The CDR3 DNA is TGCGCCAGCAGCCCTCAGGGGGTCAATCAGCCCCAGCATTTT.

The CDR3 DNA sequence: TGTGCCAGCAGCTTACGAGGACTAGCGGGAGTCAATGAGCAGTTCTTC. Translating gives CASSLRGLAGVNEQFF. V is TRBV11-2 and J is TRBJ2-1, with TRBD2 matching over 13 bases. Germline values: CDR1 SGHAT, CDR2 FQNNGV. The CDR3 is 16 amino acids. The V segment lost 2 bases and the J segment 6 bases; nucleotides outside the gene matches: 4.

Written as DNA, the CDR3 is TGTGCCAGCAGCCAAGATCGCCTAGCGGAACACCTGCGGGCCGGGGAGCTGTTTTTT. Its translation is CASSQDRLAEHLRAGELFF. The rearrangement uses TRBV14 and TRBJ2-2; 7 bases are a match to TRBD2. The V gene end was trimmed by 0 bases and the J gene end by 6 bases; junction bases not matched to a gene: 16. The germline V gene has CDR1 SGHDN and CDR2 FVKESK. This CDR3 contains 19 residues.

This chain joins TRBV5-4 and TRBJ1-1; TRBD1 aligns across 9 bases. CDR1 and CDR2 from the germline V gene are SGHNT and YYREEE (reference sequence). The CDR3 extends over 15 amino acids. V was pared by 3 bases and J by 0 bases, with 3 bases of the junction left unmatched. CDR3 nucleotides: TGTGCCAGCAGCTCCCGGACAGGGGTGAACACTGAAGCTTTCTTT. The encoded protein is CASSSRTGVNTEAFF.

V is TRBV11-2 and J is TRBJ1-2, with D maybe TRBD1 (6 bases). Germline-derived CDR1 and CDR2 are SGHAT and FQNNGV. The CDR3 has 13 residues. With 5 bases removed from V and 4 bases from J, the gap between germline ends came to 11 bases. The CDR3 DNA reads as TGTGCCAGCAGCCCACAGGGCGGCTATGGCTACACCTTC. It specifies CASSPQGGYGYTF.

This clone was detected only once. This chain joins TRBV2 and TRBJ2-3; D might be TRBD2 (6 bases). Germline CDR1 is SNHLY and CDR2 is FYNNEI. V shed 4 bases and J shed 3 bases, with 14 bases lying between them. This CDR3 is 15 amino acids long. CDR3 in DNA: TGTGCCAGCAGTGTTCGGGAGCATTCTACAGATACGCAGTATTTT. As protein: CASSVREHSTDTQYF.

The chain is built from TRBV11-2 and TRBJ2-3; 9 bases align to TRBD1. V trimming: 5 bases; J trimming: 4 bases; junction bases outside the gene matches: 10. CDR3 size: 16 residues. Looked up from germline, CDR1 is SGHAT and CDR2 is FQNNGV. The CDR3 DNA is TGTGCCAGCAGCGGTACAGGGGGCAAAAGGGCAGATACGCAGTATTTT. Translation: CASSGTGGKRADTQYF. The variable domain in full, completed from reference TRBV11-2 and TRBJ2-3, reads EAGVAQSPRYKIIEKRQSVAFWCNPISGHATLYWYQQILGQGPKLLIQFQNNGVVDDSQLPKDRFSAERLKGVDSTLKIQPAKLEDSAVYLCASSGTGGKRADTQYFGPGTRLTVL.

The CDR3 loop reads CASSPLGRLARETQYF. The DNA for the CDR3 is TGCGCCAGCAGCCCCCTGGGACGGCTAGCGAGGGAGACCCAGTACTTC. The rearrangement uses TRBV4-1 and TRBJ2-5; tentative D call: TRBD2 (6 bases). This CDR3 has 16 residues. In germline, CDR1 is MGHRA, CDR2 YSYEKL. The ends were cut back, 4 bases at V and 5 bases at J, with 20 bases in the middle.

The chain employs TRBV7-2 and TRBJ1-2, with 7 bases fitting TRBD1. The V gene end was trimmed by 1 base and the J gene end by 1 base; junction bases not matched to a gene: 3. Germline CDR1 and CDR2: SGHTA and FQGNSA. This CDR3 is built from 15 residues. The CDR3 protein is CASSLDRGVNYGYTF. The CDR3 DNA reads TGTGCCAGCAGCTTAGACAGGGGAGTTAACTATGGCTACACCTTC.

This chain connects TRBV27 to TRBJ1-2, with 7 bases identical to TRBD1. With V trimmed by 8 bases and J by 7 bases, 19 bases remained unmatched. The CDR3 extends over 16 amino acids. Germline values: CDR1 MNHEY, CDR2 SMNVEV (reference sequence). This CDR3 reads CASYHRGATRGGGYTF. The CDR3 coding sequence is TGTGCCAGCTACCACAGGGGTGCGACACGAGGGGGTGGCTACACCTTC.

This chain joins TRBV7-2 and TRBJ2-3, with D tentatively TRBD2 (7 bases). This CDR3 spans 14 amino acids. Trimming stripped 7 bases from V and 0 bases from J, with 11 bases between. Per germline, CDR1 SGHTA and CDR2 FQGNSA. As DNA, the CDR3 is TGTGCCAGCAAGGGGGGGTATAGCACAGATACGCAGTATTTT. This codes for CASKGGYSTDTQYF.